The 28 T cell receptor beta chains below come from one sample, sequenced in a study of blood T cell repertoires in COVID-19. Some clones are missing from TCRdb's copy, which holds only in-frame ones; the method was immunoSEQ multiplex PCR. This sample carries under 300,000 clones, around 90% of them seen once, and the ten largest clones take around 2.3%. The sequenced sample was peripheral blood. Source of these receptors: a woman aged 55 to 70 with COVID-19, enrolled during active disease.

The chain joins TRBV4-1 to TRBJ1-4, with D uncertain. Between the trimmed V and J ends, which lost 1 base and 0 bases, there was a span of 15 bases. Germline values: CDR1 MGHRA, CDR2 YSYEKL. The CDR3 consists of 18 residues. The CDR3 spells CASSQGRMRFATNEKLFF. The CDR3 DNA is TGCGCCAGCAGCCAAGGGAGAATGAGGTTCGCAACTAATGAAAAACTGTTTTTT.

This chain joins TRBV5-1 and TRBJ1-1; TRBD1 matches 12 bases. J was trimmed by 4 bases and V by 3 bases; bases with no gene match: 7. The CDR3 is 16 residues long. The germline V gene has CDR1 SGHRS and CDR2 YFSETQ. CDR3 in DNA: TGCGCCAGCAGCTCGGGACAGGGGGCGCGGAGCACTGAAGCTTTCTTT. As protein: CASSSGQGARSTEAFF.

The rearrangement uses TRBV5-1 and TRBJ1-1; the match to TRBD1 covers 8 bases. The V gene's germline CDR1 is SGHRS and CDR2 YFSETQ. V lost 4 bases and J lost 0; bases outside the gene matches: 8. The CDR3 totals 16 residues. CDR3 DNA: TGCGCCAGCAGCCCGGCCCAGGGGGCTCTGAACACTGAAGCTTTCTTT. This codes for CASSPAQGALNTEAFF. Drawing the rest from reference TRBV5-1 and TRBJ1-1, the complete variable domain is KAGVTQTPRYLIKTRGQQVTLSCSPISGHRSVSWYQQTPGQGLQFLFEYFSETQRNKGNFPGRFSGRQFSNSRSEMNVSTLELGDSALYLCASSPAQGALNTEAFFGQGTRLTVV.

The chain joins TRBV4-1 to TRBJ1-2, with TRBD1 matching over 8 bases. V trimming: 6 bases; J trimming: 4 bases; junction bases outside the gene matches: 7. CDR1 and CDR2 (germline): MGHRA, YSYEKL. The CDR3 is made up of 14 amino acids. CDR3 nucleotides: TGCGCCAGCAGGCTCGGACAGGGAGGCTATGGCTACACCTTC. Its translation is CASRLGQGGYGYTF.

The V and J genes are TRBV3-1 (or the pseudogene TRBV3-2) and TRBJ1-1; D not resolved. The germline V and J ends were trimmed by 6 bases and 5 bases, with 19 bases remaining between them. Germline CDR1 reads LGHDT; CDR2 reads YNNKEL (reference sequence). The CDR3 is made up of 15 amino acids. The CDR3 DNA sequence: TGTGCCAGCAGACGGTCCCCCGGGGAGGTGACTGAAGCTTTCTTT. Protein: CASRRSPGEVTEAFF.

V gene TRBV11-2 combines with J gene TRBJ1-3; maybe TRBD1 (6 bases). The CDR3 totals 18 residues. V lost 1 base to trimming and J lost 4 bases, with 20 bases between them. The germline CDR1 and CDR2 sequences are SGHAT and FQNNGV. The CDR3 nucleotides are TGTGCCAGCAGCTTAGCAAGTTCCACAGGGCTATCCGGAAACACCATATATTTT. It translates to CASSLASSTGLSGNTIYF.

This clone turned up a few times. This chain connects TRBV6-2 or TRBV6-3 to TRBJ1-5; D gene uncertain. The germline V gene encodes CDR1 MNHEY and CDR2 SVGEGT. CDR3 length: 16 residues. V lost 2 bases, J lost 8 bases, and 19 bases lay in between. The CDR3 coding sequence is TGTGCCAGCAGTTACCTGGCGGGGTCCTGGAGGGAGCCCCAGCATTTT. Translated: CASSYLAGSWREPQHF.

The count of this clone is one. The chain joins TRBV10-3 to TRBJ2-5; a weak D match, TRBD1 (6 bases). V lost 4 bases to trimming and J lost 7 bases, with 22 bases between them. Germline loops: CDR1 ENHRY, CDR2 SYGVKD. This CDR3 spans 16 amino acids. The CDR3: CAISGGQPGADRTQYF. CDR3 DNA sequence: TGTGCCATCAGTGGAGGACAGCCCGGGGCCGATAGGACCCAGTACTTC.

For this clone: One junction end disagrees with the germline gene, perhaps due to a read error. J is TRBJ1-2 and V is TRBV7-9; D may be TRBD1 (5 bases). Germline loops: CDR1 SEHNR, CDR2 FQNEAQ (reference sequence). The CDR3 contains 15 residues. The CDR3 sequence: CAGSFDRRLNYGYTF. The CDR3 nucleotides are TGTGCCGGCAGCTTCGACAGAAGGTTAAACTATGGCTACACCTTC.

This chain uses TRBV4-3 with TRBJ2-1; 8 bases align to TRBD2. After removal of 1 base from V and 2 bases from J, the junction contained 1 base not matched to a gene. The germline V gene encodes CDR1 LGHNA and CDR2 YSLEER. The CDR3 runs 15 residues. This chain's CDR3 is CASSQGGGPYNEQFF. CDR3 nucleotides: TGCGCCAGCAGCCAAGGCGGGGGGCCCTACAATGAGCAGTTCTTC.

This clone was seen just once. V and J are TRBV21-1 and TRBJ1-2; whether TRBD1, the table's D call, matches the DNA was not checked. TRBV21-1 is labeled a pseudogene. The CDR3 loop spans 13 amino acids. For the CDR3, the DNA is TGTGCCAGTATGACAGGGTCGGGTCTTGGCTACACCTTC. It is translated as CASMTGSGLGYTF.

The J gene is TRBJ2-3, the V gene TRBV5-6; 9 bases line up with TRBD1. J lost 3 bases, V lost 2 bases, and 4 bases had no gene match. Germline V gives CDR1 SGHDT, CDR2 YYEEEE. The CDR3 has 15 residues. DNA of the CDR3: TGTGCCAGCAGCTTCCGGGACAGGGCGACAGATACGCAGTATTTT. Residues: CASSFRDRATDTQYF.

The V gene is TRBV19, the J gene TRBJ1-1; D is perhaps TRBD1 (5 bases). In germline, CDR1 is LNHDA, CDR2 SQIVND (reference sequence). Trimming left V 3 bases short and J 3 bases short, with 11 bases between. This CDR3 comprises 14 residues. This CDR3 is CASSIWGEYTEAFF. In DNA form, the CDR3 reads TGTGCCAGTAGTATTTGGGGGGAATACACTGAAGCTTTCTTT.

The rearrangement uses TRBV27 and TRBJ1-6; 7 positions agree with TRBD1. Germline CDR1 and CDR2: MNHEY and SMNVEV (reference sequence). V trimming: 0 bases; J trimming: 7 bases; junction bases outside the gene matches: 6. This CDR3 region has 16 residues. In DNA form, the CDR3 reads TGTGCCAGCAGTTTATCCCGACAGGGCATCAATTCACCCCTCCACTTT. Protein: CASSLSRQGINSPLHF.

The gene calls are TRBV30 and TRBJ1-6; 9 bases are shared with TRBD1. The V and J ends lost 1 base and 10 bases, in that order; junction bases with no gene match: 8. Germline lookup yields CDR1 GTSNPN and CDR2 SVGIG (reference sequence). This CDR3 contains 15 residues. In nucleotides, the CDR3 is TGTGCCTGGAGTGACCCGGGACAGGGCGGATCACCCCTCCACTTT. It specifies CAWSDPGQGGSPLHF. The variable domain in full, completed from reference TRBV30 and TRBJ1-6, reads SQTIHQWPATLVQPVGSPLSLECTVEGTSNPNLYWYRQAAGRGLQLLFYSVGIGQISSEVPQNLSASRPQDRQFILSSKKLLLSDSGFYLCAWSDPGQGGSPLHFGNGTRLTVT.

The chain couples TRBV5-1 to TRBJ2-7, with unresolved D. Trimming took 1 base from V and 6 from J, leaving 11 bases between them. CDR1 and CDR2 (germline): SGHRS, YFSETQ. The CDR3 has 13 residues. This chain's CDR3 is CASSLNSPSEQYF. The CDR3 region has the DNA TGCGCCAGCAGCTTGAACTCCCCCTCCGAGCAGTACTTC.

The chain employs TRBV12-3 or TRBV12-4 and TRBJ1-2; TRBD1 matches at 9 bases. Trimming at V came to 6 bases and at J to 7 bases, leaving 6 bases not matched to a gene. The CDR3 totals 13 residues. CDR3 amino acids: CASRRTGVGGYTF. In DNA form, the CDR3 reads TGTGCCAGCAGACGGACAGGGGTTGGTGGCTACACCTTC.

This clone was recorded a few times. The gene calls are TRBV7-8 and TRBJ1-6; D might be TRBD1 (6 bases). V lost 1 base to trimming and J lost 7 bases, with 8 bases between them. This CDR3 spans 14 amino acids. Per the germline V gene, CDR1 is SGHVS and CDR2 is FQNEAQ. The CDR3 here is CASSLGTVNSPLHF. CDR3 DNA: TGTGCCAGCAGCTTAGGGACAGTCAATTCACCCCTCCACTTT.

This clone appeared a single time. The V call is TRBV2, the J call TRBJ1-6; D not certain. Trimming took 2 bases from V and 9 from J, leaving 5 bases between them. The CDR3 spans 12 residues. Germline V gene sequence: CDR1 SNHLY, CDR2 FYNNEI. CDR3 sequence (DNA): TGTGCCAGCAGTGAATCAGTTTCACCCCTCCACTTT. The encoded protein is CASSESVSPLHF. The entire variable domain, with the rest obtained from reference TRBV2 and TRBJ1-6, is as follows: EPEVTQTPSHQVTQMGQEVILRCVPISNHLYFYWYRQILGQKVEFLVSFYNNEISEKSEIFDDQFSVERPDGSNFTLKIRSTKLEDSAMYFCASSESVSPLHFGNGTRLTVT.

The J gene is TRBJ2-7, the V gene TRBV7-9; 8 positions match TRBD1. This CDR3 is built from 14 residues. Germline V CDR1 and CDR2: SEHNR, FQNEAQ (reference sequence). The ends lost 3 bases at V and 3 bases at J; junction bases unmatched: 4. The CDR3 DNA reads TGTGCCAGCAGCTTTGGACAGGGTAACTACGAGCAGTACTTC. It codes for CASSFGQGNYEQYF.

This chain joins TRBV7-2 and TRBJ1-2, with D possibly TRBD1 on 5 matching bases. The CDR3 length is 16 residues. V was trimmed by 4 bases and J by 7 bases, leaving 22 bases between them. Germline lookup yields CDR1 SGHTA and CDR2 FQGNSA. CDR3 loop: CASSWSPGGWPSGYTF. The DNA for the CDR3 is TGTGCCAGCAGCTGGAGTCCTGGGGGGTGGCCGAGTGGCTACACCTTC.

Of note for this clone: Its ends do not fully match the called genes, so a read error is possible. V usage is TRBV2 and J usage is TRBJ2-7; tentatively, D is TRBD2 (6 bases). The CDR3 runs to 12 residues. Germline V gives CDR1 SNHLY, CDR2 FYNNEI. This CDR3 is CASSERSFPGGF. In nucleotides, the CDR3 is TGTGCCAGCAGTGAACGGTCCTTTCCCGGAGGGTTC.

The chain is built from TRBV4-2 and TRBJ1-5, with D hard to call. The CDR3 contains 12 residues. V dropped 1 base and J dropped 6 bases, with 4 bases sitting between them. Germline V gene data show CDR1 as LGHNA and CDR2 as YNFKEQ. The CDR3 sequence: CASSQGGQPQHF. DNA of the CDR3: TGTGCCAGCAGCCAAGGAGGTCAGCCCCAGCATTTT.

V gene TRBV4-1 combines with J gene TRBJ1-1; perhaps TRBD1 as D (5 bases). The germline V gene encodes CDR1 MGHRA and CDR2 YSYEKL. V was cut by 3 bases and J by 0 bases, with 17 bases left in between. The CDR3 consists of 17 residues. This CDR3 is CASSHRMIKGVNTEAFF. CDR3 DNA sequence: TGCGCCAGCAGCCATCGAATGATAAAAGGGGTGAACACTGAAGCTTTCTTT.

The rearrangement uses TRBV27 and TRBJ1-2, with D possibly matching TRBD1 (6 bases). Germline V gene data show CDR1 as MNHEY and CDR2 as SMNVEV (reference sequence). V was trimmed by 11 bases and J by 7 bases, leaving 14 bases between them. This CDR3 is 11 amino acids long. The CDR3 loop is CASSDSSGYTF. The CDR3 DNA reads as TGTGCCTCCTCGGACAGTTCTGGCTACACCTTC.

The V gene is TRBV23-1, the J gene TRBJ2-1, with D tentatively TRBD1 (6 bases). TRBV23-1 is an open reading frame whose function is uncertain. The V end lost 4 bases, the J end lost 5 bases, and 15 bases lay between the germline ends. The length of the CDR3 is 15 residues. This chain's CDR3 is CASSLVGAHNNEQFF. The CDR3 DNA sequence: TGCGCCAGCAGTCTGGTGGGGGCCCATAACAATGAGCAGTTCTTC.

The V gene is TRBV7-2, the J gene TRBJ2-5, with D tentatively TRBD2 (6 bases). This CDR3 region has 15 residues. The ends were cut back, 1 base at V and 2 bases at J, with 11 bases in the middle. Germline assignment: CDR1 SGHTA and CDR2 FQGNSA. CDR3 protein: CASSLVHGGQETQYF. CDR3 DNA: TGTGCCAGCAGCTTAGTTCATGGGGGGCAAGAGACCCAGTACTTC.

The chain combines TRBV19 with TRBJ2-1; D ambiguous. Per the germline V gene, CDR1 is LNHDA and CDR2 is SQIVND (reference sequence). Trimming took 1 base from V and 1 from J, leaving 8 bases between them. This CDR3 has 15 amino acids. The CDR3 region has the DNA TGTGCCAGTAGTATAGTCCCTAATTCCTACAATGAGCAGTTCTTC. This sequence encodes CASSIVPNSYNEQFF.